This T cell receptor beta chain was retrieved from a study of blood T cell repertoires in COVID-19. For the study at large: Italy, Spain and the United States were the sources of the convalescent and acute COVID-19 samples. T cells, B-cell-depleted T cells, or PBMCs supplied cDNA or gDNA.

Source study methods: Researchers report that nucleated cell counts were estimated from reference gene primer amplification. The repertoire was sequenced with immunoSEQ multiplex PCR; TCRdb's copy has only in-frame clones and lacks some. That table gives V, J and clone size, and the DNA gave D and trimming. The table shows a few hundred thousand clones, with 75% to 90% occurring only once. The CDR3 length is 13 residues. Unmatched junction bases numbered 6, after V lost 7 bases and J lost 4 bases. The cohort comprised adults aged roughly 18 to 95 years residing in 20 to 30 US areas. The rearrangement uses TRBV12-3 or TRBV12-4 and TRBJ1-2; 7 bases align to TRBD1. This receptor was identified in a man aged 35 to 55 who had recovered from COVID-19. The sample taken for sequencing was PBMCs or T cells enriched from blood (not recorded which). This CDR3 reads CASTTTGFYGYTF. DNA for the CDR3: TGTGCCAGCACCACGACAGGGTTCTATGGCTACACCTTC.